Reported below is one T cell receptor beta chain. Its cognate antigen is unknown. The data belong to a study of regulatory dendritic cells for organ transplantation. About the study: Regulatory dendritic cells were monocyte-derived, receiving vitamin D3 on days 0 and 4 and IL-10 on day 4. Overall study results and limits: Naive CD4+ and CD8+ repertoires were highly diverse; memory CD8+ was most oligoclonal.

Generated by immunoSEQ multiplex PCR, the TCRdb table keeps only in-frame clones and is missing some. This table has approximately 11,000 clones, less than 90% appearing once. Allogeneic regulatory or mature dendritic cells were co-cultured for roughly five days with CFSE-labeled sorted T cells at 1:10. The CDR3 has 14 amino acids. The ends were cut back, 1 base at V and 3 bases at J, with 6 bases in the middle. Germline V gene data show CDR1 as SGHAT and CDR2 as FQNNGV. Sample: memory CD4+ T cells from blood cultured with dendritic cells. The subset: CD45RO+ memory T cells. The rearrangement uses TRBV11-2 and TRBJ2-2, with D unclear. The TCR comes from a human donor in good health. CDR3 residues: CASSLGQYTGELFF. The CDR3 coding sequence is TGTGCCAGCAGCTTAGGGCAGTACACCGGGGAGCTGTTTTTT. Combining the CDR3 with reference TRBV11-2 and TRBJ2-2 gives the whole variable domain EAGVAQSPRYKIIEKRQSVAFWCNPISGHATLYWYQQILGQGPKLLIQFQNNGVVDDSQLPKDRFSAERLKGVDSTLKIQPAKLEDSAVYLCASSLGQYTGELFFGEGSRLTVL.